This TCR beta chain emerged from a study of cytomegalovirus exposure and HLA in healthy donors. Points from the study as a whole: Researchers reported in a later analysis that common viral pathogens appeared linked to several top clusters. A reported reduction in N-insertions relative to the 666-donor mean was seen in an Asian-associated ancestry cluster in a later analysis. Exclusion as indistinguishable affected some V segments, including TRBV6-2 and TRBV6-3. CMV serostatus was the sole immune exposure data available.

PCR primers comprised 60 Vbeta and 13 Jbeta primers. Sequenced by immunoSEQ multiplex PCR; TCRdb stores in-frame clones only, minus some. Seen here are 95,000 to 150,000 clones, more than 55% observed once, and the top ten hold more than 1.5%. With regard to this clone: Its antigen is unknown.

The CDR3 is made up of 13 amino acids. V gave up 0 bases and J gave up 0 bases, with 3 bases separating them. The germline V gene has CDR1 ENHRY and CDR2 SYGVKD. The TCR sequence derives from a man between 18 and 35 years old in good health and CMV-seronegative. The sample was PBMCs. The chain is built from TRBV10-3 and TRBJ2-7; D unresolved. CDR3 protein: CAISESLSYEQYF. The DNA of the CDR3 is TGTGCCATCAGTGAGTCACTCTCCTACGAGCAGTACTTC.